This TCR beta chain was recorded in a study of cytomegalovirus exposure and HLA in healthy donors. Study-level findings and limits: Per published reports, the classifier diagnosed cytomegalovirus status with high specificity and sensitivity. Through in vitro validation, three CMV-associated chains were shown to be specific for CMV antigens. Rarity marked most TCR sequences, yet some public TCRs occurred in many donors.

Remarks on this clone: Its specificity is unknown.

The CDR3 consists of 14 residues. Germline-derived CDR1 and CDR2 are GTSNPN and SVGIG (reference sequence). V trimming: 1 base; J trimming: 3 bases; junction bases outside the gene matches: 4. Method: immunoSEQ multiplex PCR; TCRdb's copy keeps in-frame clones and lacks some. The sample carries 150,000 to 200,000 clones, 91% recorded once. Sequencing was carried out using PBMCs. This chain links TRBV30 with TRBJ1-2; 8 nucleotides agree with TRBD1. The receptor comes from a woman aged 18-29 years in good health and CMV-seropositive. The CDR3 DNA reads TGTGCCTGGAGTGGGGGACAGGTTCACTATGGCTACACCTTC. This translates into CAWSGGQVHYGYTF.